The T cell receptor (beta chain) described here comes from a study of Ad26.COV2.S vaccination and SARS-CoV-2 variants. Study-wide points: Vaccinees displayed broader spike-specific TCR repertoires than placebo recipients. Similar non-spike TCR breadth was seen in vaccine and placebo recipients.

With respect to this clone: No antigen is known for it.

Treatment given: around 19 received Ad26.COV2.S at low or high dose, single or two shots; about 5 received placebo; per-sample allocation not given. Repertoires come from day 63 after the first vaccine or placebo injection. Donation was by an adult aged 18-55 years who was in Boston. The V end lost 6 bases, the J end lost 0 bases, and 12 bases lay between the germline ends. The CDR3 has 15 residues. Per the germline V gene, CDR1 is MNHEY and CDR2 is SVGEGT. Generated by immunoSEQ multiplex PCR, the TCRdb table keeps only in-frame clones and is missing some. Among about 350,000 clones listed, 88% were seen once.

The sample in question was peripheral blood, obtained in a trial of Ad26.COV2.S vaccine versus placebo. This chain uses TRBV6-2 or TRBV6-3 with TRBJ1-3; D gene unclear. The clonotype was recovered from a person between 18 and 59 years old who received the Ad26.COV2.S COVID-19 vaccine or a placebo. Here the CDR3 reads CASSPTYRSGNTIYF. The CDR3 DNA follows: TGTGCCAGCAGCCCGACTTACCGCTCTGGAAACACCATATATTTT.